This TCR beta chain was captured in a study of cytotoxic CD8 clonotypes in ibrutinib-treated CLL. Study details: A median roughly twelve months of treatment, range 6 to 36, preceded the collection of response samples. Samples showed on average approximately 260,000 productive templates and more than 75,000 productive rearrangements.

A 1 in 200,000 to 1 in 1 million T cell depth was the sequencing target. Sequencing was performed with immunoSEQ multiplex PCR; in TCRdb, only in-frame clones are kept and a portion is missing. There are 53,000 or so clones in the sample; around 52% occur only once, and roughly 25% lies in the top ten. This clone was found a few times. The V gene lost 5 bases and the J gene lost 7 bases, with 18 bases spanning the gap. Germline V gene lookup returns CDR1 SGHTA and CDR2 FQGNSA. This CDR3 is built from 15 residues. The specimen comprised PBMCs, sampled at disease progression, from a patient treated with ibrutinib. The chain couples TRBV7-2 to TRBJ2-1, with D hard to call. The receptor was isolated from a human donor with chronic lymphocytic leukemia. For the CDR3, the DNA is TGTGCCAGCAGCCTAGGGTACTCCACGATGAATGAGCAGTTCTTC. Encoded protein: CASSLGYSTMNEQFF. The full variable domain, rest sourced from reference TRBV7-2 and TRBJ2-1, is GAGVSQSPSNKVTEKGKDVELRCDPISGHTALYWYRQSLGQGLEFLIYFQGNSAPDKSGLPSDRFSAERTGGSVSTLTIQRTQQEDSAVYLCASSLGYSTMNEQFFGPGTRLTVL.